The rows below give T cell receptor beta chains drawn from one sample of a study of T cell therapy after organ transplantation. No antigen has been assigned to these receptors. Assay used: immunoSEQ multiplex PCR; TCRdb lists only in-frame clones, some missing. The sample has a few thousand clones, 60% to 80% seen once; the top ten hold 38%. This sample comprised CD8+ T cells from blood, obtained after autologous CMV-specific T cell therapy. The source of these receptors is a human patient who had received a solid organ transplant and had CMV disease. Some T cells may have come from the graft donor. CDR3s include the opening cysteine and the closing phenylalanine or tryptophan. A D gene is named only where the DNA matches it firmly. Some rows mark clone size as missing; the rest say once, few, many or name a class of expanded clone.

D gene,V gene,clone size,J gene,CDR3 protein,CDR3 DNA
NA,TRBV27,NA,TRBJ1-4,CASSPSATSGEKLFF,TGTGCCAGCAGTCCCTCAGCAACTTCAGGGGAAAAACTGTTTTTT
TRBD2,TRBV11-2,once,TRBJ2-2,CASSLSASGGPNTGELFF,TGTGCCAGCAGCTTAAGTGCTAGCGGGGGGCCGAACACCGGGGAGCTGTTTTTT
NA,TRBV11-2,NA,TRBJ2-7,CASSSRDLNPGEQYF,TGTGCCAGCAGCTCCCGGGACCTTAACCCCGGCGAGCAGTACTTC
NA,TRBV15,NA,TRBJ2-7,CATSRDLWSDYEQYF,TGTGCCACCAGCAGAGATTTATGGTCAGACTACGAGCAGTACTTC
NA,TRBV27,NA,TRBJ1-1,CASRRAAYNTEAFF,TGTGCCAGCAGGAGGGCAGCCTATAACACTGAAGCTTTCTTT
NA,TRBV14,NA,TRBJ2-6,CASSQVKVSSGANVLTF,TGTGCCAGCAGCCAAGTTAAAGTTAGCTCTGGGGCCAACGTCCTGACTTTC
NA,TRBV27,NA,TRBJ1-1,CASSDPTMNTEAFF,TGTGCCAGCAGTGATCCCACTATGAACACTGAAGCTTTCTTT
NA,TRBV6-6,NA,TRBJ2-1,CASHEGERYNEQFF,TGTGCCAGCCACGAGGGGGAGCGTTACAATGAGCAGTTCTTC
NA,TRBV4-1,few,TRBJ2-3,CASSRGTDTQYF,TGCGCCTCCTCGAGGGGCACAGATACGCAGTATTTT
NA,TRBV7-9,NA,TRBJ2-7,CASSLEGTREQYF,TGTGCCAGCAGCTTAGAAGGGACCAGGGAGCAGTACTTC
NA,TRBV5-5,NA,TRBJ2-7,CASSPRQDEQYF,TGTGCCAGCAGCCCCCGACAGGACGAGCAGTACTTC
NA,TRBV4-2,NA,TRBJ2-2,CASSQEEGDAGELFF,TGTGCCAGCAGCCAAGAGGAGGGAGACGCCGGGGAGCTGTTTTTT